The next 31 T cell receptor beta chains were all read from a single sample in a study of blood T cell repertoires in COVID-19. Libraries were prepared by immunoSEQ multiplex PCR; TCRdb keeps only in-frame clonotypes and omits some of them. The table lists about 300,000 clones, about nine tenths of them singletons. Sequencing was carried out using PBMCs or T cells enriched from blood (not recorded which). These receptors all stem from a man aged 55-75 years who had recovered from COVID-19.

The V call is TRBV4-2, the J call TRBJ1-5; unclear D gene. The germline V gene encodes CDR1 LGHNA and CDR2 YNFKEQ. The germline V and J ends were trimmed by 0 bases and 6 bases, with 6 bases remaining between them. The CDR3 is made up of 13 amino acids. Written as DNA, the CDR3 is TGTGCCAGCAGCCAAGAGTTCAGTCAGCCCCAGCATTTT. The encoded protein is CASSQEFSQPQHF.

The chain links TRBV25-1 to TRBJ2-5; D is perhaps TRBD2 (6 bases). This CDR3 has 14 amino acids. The germline V and J ends were trimmed by 1 base and 5 bases, with 11 bases remaining between them. The germline V gene encodes CDR1 MGHDK and CDR2 SYGVNS. The CDR3 region has the DNA TGTGCCAGCAGTGAATTTGGCGGAGGGGAGACCCAGTACTTC. This sequence encodes CASSEFGGGETQYF. Variable domain in full (rest from reference TRBV25-1 and TRBJ2-5): EADIYQTPRYLVIGTGKKITLECSQTMGHDKMYWYQQDPGMELHLIHYSYGVNSTEKGDLSSESTVSRIRTEHFPLTLESARPSHTSQYLCASSEFGGGETQYFGPGTRLLVL.

The gene calls are TRBV10-1 and TRBJ1-1, with D unclear. Between the trimmed V and J ends, which lost 0 bases and 1 base, there was a span of 3 bases. Germline-derived CDR1 and CDR2 are WNHNN and SYGVQD (reference sequence). This CDR3 is built from 13 residues. CDR3 loop: CASSESRNTEAFF. The CDR3 nucleotides read TGCGCCAGCAGTGAGTCCCGGAACACTGAAGCTTTCTTT.

This sequence joins TRBV7-8 and TRBJ1-2; D not resolved. This CDR3 contains 13 residues. CDR1 is SGHVS and CDR2 is FQNEAQ in the germline V gene. Trimming removed 5 bases at V and 3 bases at J, with 10 bases between. CDR3 loop: CASSRTRDYGYTF. The CDR3 coding sequence is TGTGCCAGCAGCCGGACGCGGGACTATGGCTACACCTTC.

This clone was detected only a few times. The V gene is TRBV20-1, the J gene TRBJ1-2; possible D gene TRBD1, 6 bases. Trimming removed 3 bases from V and 7 bases from J, with 18 bases in between. The CDR3 loop spans 14 amino acids. The germline gives CDR1 DFQATT, CDR2 SNEGSKA (reference sequence). DNA of the CDR3: TGCAGTGCTAGTTACGGGACATCATCGGGTGGCTACACCTTC. This encodes CSASYGTSSGGYTF.

The J gene is TRBJ1-1, the V gene TRBV7-9; unclear D gene. This CDR3 region has 16 residues. V shed 1 base and J shed 5 bases, with 17 bases lying between them. Germline values: CDR1 SEHNR, CDR2 FQNEAQ (reference sequence). This CDR3 is CASSLDALRGGTEAFF. In DNA, the CDR3 is TGTGCCAGCAGCTTAGATGCTCTCCGGGGAGGGACTGAAGCTTTCTTT.

The genes are TRBV5-1 and TRBJ2-7; D is perhaps TRBD2 (6 bases). CDR3 length: 14 residues. V was trimmed by 5 bases and J by 2 bases, leaving 14 bases between them. The germline CDR1 and CDR2 sequences are SGHRS and YFSETQ. CDR3 residues: CASSPSGGAYEQYF. The CDR3 DNA reads as TGCGCCAGCAGTCCCTCCGGCGGGGCCTACGAGCAGTACTTC.

The chain carries TRBV5-1 and TRBJ2-3; 8 bases match TRBD2. The CDR3 sequence is 16 residues long. V dropped 6 bases and J dropped 3; count of bases not matched to a gene: 12. Germline values: CDR1 SGHRS, CDR2 YFSETQ. In DNA form, the CDR3 reads TGCGCCAGCACCCCTCCGGGGAGCGGGAGTACAGATACGCAGTATTTT. It translates to CASTPPGSGSTDTQYF.

V is TRBV7-8 and J is TRBJ1-4, with D unclear. Germline V lookup: CDR1 SGHVS, CDR2 FQNEAQ. The CDR3 runs 17 residues. Trimming shortened V by 5 bases and J by 2 bases, and 18 bases separated the two germline ends. The CDR3, as DNA: TGTGCCAGCAGCCTAACAGTAGCGTGGTCGACTAATGAAAAACTGTTTTTT. Translation: CASSLTVAWSTNEKLFF.

The chain combines TRBV4-3 with TRBJ2-7; D might be TRBD2 (5 bases). This CDR3 contains 15 residues. The germline V gene has CDR1 LGHNA and CDR2 YSLEER. Trimming stripped 0 bases from V and 7 bases from J, with 16 bases between. The CDR3 region is CASSQDRVPGGEQYF. DNA of the CDR3: TGCGCCAGCAGCCAAGATCGAGTCCCTGGCGGGGAGCAGTACTTC.

The gene calls are TRBV28 and TRBJ2-3, with 7 bases lining up with TRBD1. CDR3 length: 13 residues. The ends lost 6 bases at V and 1 base at J; junction bases unmatched: 1. The V gene's germline CDR1 is MDHEN and CDR2 SYDVKM. The CDR3 coding sequence is TGTGCCAGCAGCACAGGGGGCACAGATACGCAGTATTTT. Translating gives CASSTGGTDTQYF.

The chain combines TRBV11-2 with TRBJ2-6; D call uncertain. Germline V CDR1 and CDR2: SGHAT, FQNNGV. This CDR3 contains 13 residues. Trimming removed 3 bases from V and 2 bases from J, with 2 bases in between. The CDR3 nucleotides read TGTGCCAGCAGCTTTACTGGGGCCAACGTCCTGACTTTC. Amino acids: CASSFTGANVLTF.

The chain has TRBV15 and TRBJ2-7; 7 bases line up with TRBD1. The CDR3 contains 18 residues. Germline V gene lookup returns CDR1 LNHNV and CDR2 YYDKDF (reference sequence). The V gene end was trimmed by 5 bases and the J gene end by 3 bases; junction bases not matched to a gene: 19. The CDR3 DNA reads TGTGCCACCAGCCCTGGCCGACAGGGTTTAATTCGAGTCTACGAGCAGTACTTC. It yields the protein CATSPGRQGLIRVYEQYF.

This chain links TRBV11-2 with TRBJ1-1; possible D gene TRBD1, 6 bases. V was clipped by 6 bases and J by 4 bases, with 18 bases between them. Looked up from germline, CDR1 is SGHAT and CDR2 is FQNNGV. This CDR3 comprises 15 residues. CDR3 sequence (DNA): TGTGCCAGCAGTGAAACAGGGTTTAAGAGCACTGAAGCTTTCTTT. This gives the protein CASSETGFKSTEAFF. Full variable domain (outside the CDR3, taken from reference TRBV11-2 and TRBJ1-1): EAGVAQSPRYKIIEKRQSVAFWCNPISGHATLYWYQQILGQGPKLLIQFQNNGVVDDSQLPKDRFSAERLKGVDSTLKIQPAKLEDSAVYLCASSETGFKSTEAFFGQGTRLTVV.

The V gene is TRBV5-1, the J gene TRBJ1-3; D unclear. Trimming removed 1 base from V and 0 bases from J, with 11 bases in between. CDR1 SGHRS and CDR2 YFSETQ come from the germline V gene. The CDR3 loop spans 16 amino acids. The CDR3 is CASSLSVTASGNTIYF. CDR3 nucleotide sequence: TGCGCCAGCAGCTTGTCCGTAACAGCCTCTGGAAACACCATATATTTT.

This clone was seen a single time. The chain employs TRBV7-2 and TRBJ1-3, with TRBD1 as a possible D gene (5 bases). This CDR3 has 16 amino acids. V was clipped by 5 bases and J by 0 bases, with 14 bases between them. Per the germline V gene, CDR1 is SGHTA and CDR2 is FQGNSA. This chain's CDR3 is CASSQSTANSGNTIYF. The CDR3 coding sequence is TGTGCCAGCAGCCAATCGACAGCGAACTCTGGAAACACCATATATTTT.

V gene TRBV27 combines with J gene TRBJ1-4, with D possibly TRBD1 on 5 matching bases. Germline CDR1 MNHEY, CDR2 SMNVEV (reference sequence). The CDR3 runs 14 residues. V was clipped by 3 bases and J by 7 bases, with 12 bases between them. The CDR3 DNA sequence: TGTGCCAGCAGTTTTAGGCAGGGCGGTGAAAAACTGTTTTTT. As protein: CASSFRQGGEKLFF.

Only a few counts were recorded for this clone. J is TRBJ1-6 and V is TRBV30; 7 bases map to TRBD1. Trimming took 4 bases from V and 10 from J; bases not matched to a gene: 7. Germline assignment: CDR1 GTSNPN and CDR2 SVGIG (reference sequence). The CDR3 sequence is 13 residues long. The CDR3, as DNA: TGTGCCTGGACCGGGACAGTAACCTCACCCCTCCACTTT. Protein sequence: CAWTGTVTSPLHF.

This chain connects TRBV5-4 to TRBJ1-3; TRBD1 aligns across 10 bases. The CDR3 loop spans 14 amino acids. The trim removed 5 bases at V and 8 bases at J, leaving 7 bases unmatched. Looked up from germline, CDR1 is SGHNT and CDR2 is YYREEE (reference sequence). The CDR3: CASRPGTGVYTIYF. The CDR3 DNA reads as TGTGCCAGCAGGCCCGGGACAGGGGTATACACCATATATTTT.

This chain links TRBV28 with TRBJ2-6; 9 bases are a match to TRBD1. The germline V gene has CDR1 MDHEN and CDR2 SYDVKM. V shed 6 bases, J shed 1 base, and the junction held 22 bases outside the gene matches. The CDR3 sequence is 22 residues long. In DNA, the CDR3 is TGTGCCAGCAGCAAAAGGCCCGGGACAGGGAATACGGATCCTTCTGGGGCCAACGTCCTGACTTTC. This sequence encodes CASSKRPGTGNTDPSGANVLTF.

This chain uses TRBV9 with TRBJ2-3, with D unresolved. The CDR3 has 16 residues. The germline gives CDR1 SGDLS, CDR2 YYNGEE. V was trimmed by 0 bases and J by 0 bases, leaving 11 bases between them. The CDR3 loop reads CASSVGSLSSTDTQYF. CDR3 nucleotide sequence: TGTGCCAGCAGCGTAGGGAGCCTCTCTAGCACAGATACGCAGTATTTT.

This chain links TRBV6-2 or TRBV6-3 with TRBJ2-7; 8 positions agree with TRBD1. J lost 2 bases, V lost 6 bases, and 6 bases had no gene match. CDR1 is MNHEY and CDR2 is SVGEGT in the germline V gene. The CDR3 is made up of 14 amino acids. The CDR3 loop is CASSARTGTYEQYF. For the CDR3, the DNA is TGTGCCAGCAGCGCCAGGACAGGGACCTACGAGCAGTACTTC.

The genes are TRBV28 and TRBJ1-2, with a weak D call TRBD1 (6 bases). The CDR3 has 12 residues. Trimming removed 6 bases at V and 8 bases at J, with 13 bases between. The V gene's germline CDR1 is MDHEN and CDR2 SYDVKM. The CDR3 reads CASRQDSRGYTF. The CDR3 coding sequence is TGTGCCAGCAGACAGGACAGCAGGGGCTACACCTTC.

The chain combines TRBV5-1 with TRBJ1-4; 8 nucleotides agree with TRBD1. Trimming cost V 2 bases and J 7 bases; bases outside gene matches: 7. Germline CDR1 SGHRS, CDR2 YFSETQ. The CDR3 is made up of 15 amino acids. CDR3 loop: CASSFGQGLSEKLFF. CDR3 in DNA: TGCGCCAGCAGCTTCGGACAGGGTCTCAGTGAAAAACTGTTTTTT.

The rearrangement uses TRBV27 and TRBJ1-2; D may be TRBD1 (5 bases). Germline-derived CDR1 and CDR2 are MNHEY and SMNVEV (reference sequence). Trimming removed 2 bases at V and 0 bases at J, with 10 bases between. The CDR3 is 15 residues long. DNA for the CDR3: TGTGCCAGCAGTTTAAGCCAGGGAACTAACTATGGCTACACCTTC. Protein: CASSLSQGTNYGYTF.

The rearrangement uses TRBV14 and TRBJ2-3; the match to TRBD2 covers 8 bases. With V trimmed by 0 bases and J by 0 bases, 8 bases remained unmatched. Germline V gives CDR1 SGHDN, CDR2 FVKESK. CDR3 length: 18 residues. CDR3 DNA sequence: TGTGCCAGCAGCCAAGAAGCGGGAGCAGGAGCTAGCACAGATACGCAGTATTTT. Its protein product is CASSQEAGAGASTDTQYF.

This clone was detected once. The chain recombines TRBV5-1 with TRBJ2-3; 11 nucleotides match TRBD2. Germline V gene lookup returns CDR1 SGHRS and CDR2 YFSETQ. Trimming took 0 bases from V and 1 from J; bases not matched to a gene: 1. This CDR3 region has 16 residues. CDR3 DNA sequence: TGCGCCAGCAGCTTGGTACTAGCGGGGGGCACAGATACGCAGTATTTT. Amino acid sequence: CASSLVLAGGTDTQYF.

This clone appeared a single time. The V gene is TRBV7-3, the J gene TRBJ2-7; 7 bases align to TRBD1. CDR1 and CDR2 (germline): SGHTA, FQGTGA. The CDR3 is made up of 15 amino acids. V trimming: 2 bases; J trimming: 1 base; junction bases outside the gene matches: 5. CDR3 in amino acids: CASSLQTGPSYEQYF. The CDR3, as DNA: TGTGCCAGCAGCTTACAGACAGGGCCATCCTACGAGCAGTACTTC.

The chain combines TRBV5-4 with TRBJ2-1; 9 positions agree with TRBD2. The CDR3 runs 16 residues. The V segment lost 0 bases and the J segment 7 bases; nucleotides outside the gene matches: 8. Germline loops: CDR1 SGHNT, CDR2 YYREEE (reference sequence). CDR3: CASSLVRTSVQNEQFF. In DNA, the CDR3 is TGTGCCAGCAGCTTGGTTCGGACTAGCGTTCAGAATGAGCAGTTCTTC.

J is TRBJ2-7 and V is TRBV7-2; D not resolved. V was shortened by 4 bases and J by 0 bases, with 10 bases between the two germline ends. Looked up from germline, CDR1 is SGHTA and CDR2 is FQGNSA. This CDR3 has 14 amino acids. CDR3 DNA sequence: TGTGCCAGCAGCTCCCCCTCGAGCTCCTACGAGCAGTACTTC. This sequence encodes CASSSPSSSYEQYF.

The rearrangement joins TRBV4-3 to TRBJ1-2; 7 bases are shared with TRBD1. This CDR3 spans 15 amino acids. CDR1 is LGHNA and CDR2 is YSLEER in the germline V gene. J lost 2 bases, V lost 4 bases, and 7 bases had no gene match. The CDR3 region is CASSPDRVRNYGYTF. CDR3 sequence (DNA): TGCGCCAGCAGCCCCGACAGGGTGAGAAACTATGGCTACACCTTC.